Presented here are 28 T cell receptor beta chains from one specimen sequenced in a study of T-cell memory formation after mild COVID-19. TCRdb used MiXCR to reprocess the 5' RACE reads, holding one entry per CDR3 protein. The data show 300,000 to 350,000 distinct CDR3 sequences, 10% to 15% seen once. The sample was PBMCs or a T cell subset sorted from them (not recorded which). All receptors come from a man aged 18-30 years who had mild COVID-19 (a few samples of this study predate the infection). Cell type and time point are not known.

V and J are TRBV6-5 and TRBJ2-2, with TRBD2 as a possible D gene (6 bases). V was clipped by 0 bases and J by 7 bases, with 12 bases between them. There are 15 residues in the CDR3. Germline V CDR1 and CDR2: MNHEY, SVGAGI. The CDR3 sequence is CASSYSTRGGGELFF. For the CDR3, the DNA is TGTGCCAGCAGTTACTCGACAAGGGGAGGCGGGGAGCTGTTTTTT.

The chain employs TRBV28 and TRBJ1-5; D is unresolved. There are 15 residues in the CDR3. CDR1 MDHEN and CDR2 SYDVKM come from the germline V gene. Trimming removed 3 bases from V and 3 bases from J, with 12 bases in between. CDR3 region: CASSFLDGNNQPQHF. As DNA, the CDR3 is TGTGCCAGCAGTTTTTTGGACGGAAACAATCAGCCCCAGCATTTT. Supplemented by reference TRBV28 and TRBJ1-5, the full variable domain reads DVKVTQSSRYLVKRTGEKVFLECVQDMDHENMFWYRQDPGLGLRLIYFSYDVKMKEKGDIPEGYSVSREKKERFSLILESASTNQTSMYLCASSFLDGNNQPQHFGDGTRLSIL.

This clonotype was counted a few times. CDR3 amino acids: CSARQDSYEQYV. The CDR3, as DNA: TGCAGTGCTAGACAGGATTCCTACGAGCAGTACGTC. This chain connects TRBV20-1 to TRBJ2-7; D uncertain. The V end was cut by 2 bases, the J end by 1 base, with 6 bases between. CDR3 size: 12 residues. Germline V CDR1 and CDR2: DFQATT, SNEGSKA (reference sequence).

The CDR3, as DNA: TGTGCCAGCAGTCCGACAGTTATTATCACCGGGGAGCTGTTTTTT. As protein: CASSPTVIITGELFF. The chain is built from TRBV7-6 and TRBJ2-2, with a tentative D call TRBD1 (5 bases). Germline V gene data show CDR1 as SGHVS and CDR2 as FNYEAQ. The CDR3 runs to 15 residues. The V end was cut by 6 bases, the J end by 4 bases, with 15 bases between. Variable domain in full (rest from reference TRBV7-6 and TRBJ2-2): GAGVSQSPRYKVTKRGQDVALRCDPISGHVSLYWYRQALGQGPEFLTYFNYEAQQDKSGLPNDRFSAERPEGSISTLTIQRTEQRDSAMYRCASSPTVIITGELFFGEGSRLTVL.

V usage is TRBV6-1 and J usage is TRBJ1-2, with a tentative D call TRBD1 (5 bases). Trimming took off 5 bases at V and 3 bases at J, with 13 bases between the two ends. CDR3 length: 14 residues. CDR1 and CDR2 from the germline V gene are MNHNS and SASEGT. CDR3 nucleotides: TGTGCCAGCAGTAGCCAGGGCAGCTACTATGGCTACACCTTC. This sequence encodes CASSSQGSYYGYTF.

This chain uses TRBV20-1 with TRBJ1-6; D possibly corresponds to TRBD1 (5 bases). V lost 2 bases, J lost 5 bases, and 16 bases lay in between. Germline CDR1 DFQATT, CDR2 SNEGSKA (reference sequence). This CDR3 contains 16 residues. CDR3 in DNA: TGCAGTGCTAGAATTTCGGGGACCGCTCATAATTCACCCCTCCACTTT. Protein sequence: CSARISGTAHNSPLHF.

The CDR3 protein is CASSIRDRGPGELFF. The CDR3 DNA follows: TGTGCCAGTAGTATACGGGACAGGGGTCCCGGGGAGCTGTTTTTT. The chain has TRBV19 and TRBJ2-2; TRBD1 matches 10 bases. Trimming cost V 2 bases and J 6 bases; bases outside gene matches: 3. From germline, CDR1 is LNHDA and CDR2 SQIVND (reference sequence). The length of the CDR3 is 15 residues.

In this sample, this clonotype turned up many times. The chain is built from TRBV6-2 or TRBV6-3 and TRBJ2-7; the D gene is possibly TRBD1 (5 bases). Germline V gives CDR1 MNHEY, CDR2 SVGEGT. V was clipped by 6 bases and J by 7 bases, with 13 bases between them. The CDR3 has 12 amino acids. CDR3 sequence: CASSLPGKEQYV. The CDR3 DNA sequence: TGTGCCAGCAGCCTACCAGGGAAGGAGCAGTACGTC.

This clonotype came up many times. The CDR3 nucleotides are TGTGCCAGCAGCTCCCACCTCGGGGTATCCTACAATGAGCAGTTCTTC. Amino acids: CASSSHLGVSYNEQFF. This chain links TRBV28 with TRBJ2-1, with D possibly matching TRBD2 (5 bases). Trimming took off 6 bases at V and 1 base at J, with 16 bases between the two ends. The CDR3 is 16 residues long. Germline values: CDR1 MDHEN, CDR2 SYDVKM.

This clonotype was seen a handful of times. The J gene is TRBJ2-7, the V gene TRBV5-6, with 7 bases matching TRBD1. The V gene end was trimmed by 0 bases and the J gene end by 3 bases; junction bases not matched to a gene: 12. Germline V gene sequence: CDR1 SGHDT, CDR2 YYEEEE. The CDR3 consists of 17 residues. This CDR3 reads CASSLALGTATLYEQYF. CDR3 nucleotide sequence: TGTGCCAGCAGCTTGGCCTTGGGGACAGCTACTCTCTACGAGCAGTACTTC.

The rearrangement links TRBV28 to TRBJ1-1; possible D gene TRBD1, 6 bases. With 4 bases removed from V and 8 bases from J, the gap between germline ends came to 14 bases. Per the germline V gene, CDR1 is MDHEN and CDR2 is SYDVKM. This CDR3 contains 13 residues. The CDR3 nucleotides are TGTGCCAGCAGTTCGCCATACAGGGCCGAAGCTTTCTTT. It specifies CASSSPYRAEAFF.

The chain employs TRBV20-1 and TRBJ1-1; 7 nucleotides align to TRBD1. V lost 3 bases and J lost 7; bases outside the gene matches: 5. The germline V gene has CDR1 DFQATT and CDR2 SNEGSKA (reference sequence). The CDR3 length is 12 residues. The CDR3 sequence: CSARDRHYEAFF. CDR3 in DNA: TGCAGTGCTAGGGACAGGCACTATGAAGCTTTCTTT.

V is TRBV11-3 and J is TRBJ2-1; TRBD2 aligns across 7 bases. The CDR3 length is 15 residues. Germline lookup yields CDR1 SGHNT and CDR2 YENEEA. V lost 2 bases, J lost 3 bases, and 4 bases stayed unmatched. For the CDR3, the DNA is TGTGCCAGCAGCTTATCCGCGGGGGACTACAATGAGCAGTTCTTC. It encodes CASSLSAGDYNEQFF. The full variable domain, rest sourced from reference TRBV11-3 and TRBJ2-1, is EAGVVQSPRYKIIEKKQPVAFWCNPISGHNTLYWYLQNLGQGPELLIRYENEEAVDDSQLPKDRFSAERLKGVDSTLKIQPAELGDSAVYLCASSLSAGDYNEQFFGPGTRLTVL.

This clonotype has a handful of counts. The V gene is TRBV7-8, the J gene TRBJ2-3; D gene unclear. Germline loops: CDR1 SGHVS, CDR2 FQNEAQ. This CDR3 has 15 amino acids. The germline V and J ends were trimmed by 2 bases and 4 bases, with 13 bases remaining between them. CDR3 residues: CASSLMATRPDTQYF. CDR3 bases: TGTGCCAGCAGCTTAATGGCCACGAGACCAGATACGCAGTATTTT.

This clonotype has more than one count but fewer than ten. The V call is TRBV6-2 or TRBV6-3, the J call TRBJ1-2; D gene uncertain. Trimming left V 6 bases short and J 2 bases short, with 7 bases between. In germline, CDR1 is MNHEY, CDR2 SVGEGT. This CDR3 comprises 12 residues. The CDR3 DNA is TGTGCCAGCAGACGGACCAACTATGGCTACACCTTC. Translation: CASRRTNYGYTF.

This clonotype turned up a few times. This chain connects TRBV5-1 to TRBJ1-2; 8 bases match TRBD1. The CDR3 contains 15 residues. V lost 4 bases to trimming and J lost 4 bases; unmatched junction nucleotides: 9. The germline CDR1 and CDR2 sequences are SGHRS and YFSETQ. CDR3 loop: CASSPGQGSLYGYTF. CDR3 DNA: TGCGCCAGCAGCCCAGGACAGGGCTCCCTCTATGGCTACACCTTC.

This clonotype was found a few times. The gene calls are TRBV6-5 and TRBJ1-6; D not resolved. CDR3 length: 16 residues. Per germline, CDR1 MNHEY and CDR2 SVGAGI. The V gene lost 2 bases and the J gene lost 0 bases, with 8 bases spanning the gap. CDR3 residues: CASSYGWNSYNSPLHF. CDR3 bases: TGTGCCAGCAGTTACGGATGGAACTCCTATAATTCACCCCTCCACTTT.

This chain connects TRBV14 to TRBJ2-5; no reliable D call. The ends were cut back, 4 bases at V and 0 bases at J, with 12 bases in the middle. This CDR3 has 15 amino acids. The V gene's germline CDR1 is SGHDN and CDR2 FVKESK. The CDR3 protein is CASSLLGRYQETQYF. The CDR3, as DNA: TGTGCCAGCAGCCTCCTCGGACGGTACCAAGAGACCCAGTACTTC.

This clonotype has ten or more counts. The chain employs TRBV4-1 and TRBJ2-3, with unresolved D. This CDR3 is built from 16 residues. Trimming shortened V by 0 bases and J by 0 bases, and 10 bases separated the two germline ends. CDR1 is MGHRA, CDR2 YSYEKL, per germline. CDR3 region: CASSQEAQPSTDTQYF. DNA of the CDR3: TGCGCCAGCAGCCAAGAAGCACAGCCTAGCACAGATACGCAGTATTTT.

The sample holds a few counts of this clonotype. This chain uses TRBV18 with TRBJ1-6, with 7 bases matching TRBD1. This CDR3 has 16 amino acids. Germline assignment: CDR1 KGHSH and CDR2 LQKENI. J gave up 0 bases and V 5 bases, and 4 bases lay outside the gene matches. In DNA, the CDR3 is TGTGCCAGCTCAAGGGACAGTAGCTCCTATAATTCACCCCTCCACTTT. It translates to CASSRDSSSYNSPLHF.

In its sample, this clonotype was seen many times. V usage is TRBV7-9 and J usage is TRBJ2-5; D possibly corresponds to TRBD1 (5 bases). The CDR3 covers 11 residues. The germline gives CDR1 SEHNR, CDR2 FQNEAQ (reference sequence). V lost 6 bases and J 5 bases, leaving 7 bases between the germline ends. The CDR3 spells CASRQEETQYF. CDR3 sequence (DNA): TGTGCCAGCAGACAGGAGGAGACCCAGTACTTC.

This sequence joins TRBV7-3 and TRBJ2-6, with D maybe TRBD1 (6 bases). The CDR3 spans 17 residues. CDR1 and CDR2 from the germline V gene are SGHTA and FQGTGA. V shed 4 bases and J shed 2 bases, with 15 bases lying between them. DNA of the CDR3: TGTGCCAGCAGCTATCAGGGGCTGAGAGCTGGGGCCAACGTCCTGACTTTC. Translated, it gives CASSYQGLRAGANVLTF.

There are many counts of this clonotype. The chain recombines TRBV10-3 with TRBJ2-1; D gene uncertain. The CDR3 extends over 13 amino acids. Germline V gene sequence: CDR1 ENHRY, CDR2 SYGVKD. V lost 0 bases and J lost 12, with 12 bases in between. CDR3 residues: CAISESLVNAQFF. The CDR3 coding sequence is TGTGCCATCAGTGAGTCGTTGGTCAACGCGCAGTTCTTC.

This chain joins TRBV5-1 and TRBJ1-2; D not resolved. Germline loops: CDR1 SGHRS, CDR2 YFSETQ. The CDR3 has 14 residues. Trimming left V 2 bases short and J 5 bases short, with 13 bases between. The CDR3 sequence: CASSFKGLGYGYTF. The CDR3 bases are TGCGCCAGCAGCTTCAAGGGCTTAGGATATGGCTACACCTTC. Variable domain in full (rest from reference TRBV5-1 and TRBJ1-2): KAGVTQTPRYLIKTRGQQVTLSCSPISGHRSVSWYQQTPGQGLQFLFEYFSETQRNKGNFPGRFSGRQFSNSRSEMNVSTLELGDSALYLCASSFKGLGYGYTFGSGTRLTVV.

The chain is built from TRBV24-1 and TRBJ1-1, with a weak D call TRBD1 (6 bases). The V and J ends lost 3 bases and 7 bases respectively, with 14 bases between them. CDR3 length equals 14 residues. Germline assignment: CDR1 KGHDR and CDR2 SFDVKD. The CDR3 loop is CATSDAGGPGEAFF. DNA for the CDR3: TGTGCCACCAGTGATGCCGGGGGCCCAGGTGAAGCTTTCTTT.

The chain joins TRBV7-2 to TRBJ2-2, with 9 bases aligning to TRBD2. V lost 5 bases to trimming and J lost 7 bases; unmatched junction nucleotides: 11. This CDR3 is built from 16 residues. Germline V CDR1 and CDR2: SGHTA, FQGNSA. CDR3 DNA: TGTGCCAGCAGCCCTCCTCGCGGGGGGGCCCACGGGGAGCTGTTTTTT. Translation gives CASSPPRGGAHGELFF. Filled out from reference TRBV7-2 and TRBJ2-2, the complete variable domain reads GAGVSQSPSNKVTEKGKDVELRCDPISGHTALYWYRQSLGQGLEFLIYFQGNSAPDKSGLPSDRFSAERTGGSVSTLTIQRTQQEDSAVYLCASSPPRGGAHGELFFGEGSRLTVL.

In this sample, this clonotype turned up a few times. The rearrangement joins TRBV18 to TRBJ2-3, with D hard to call. CDR1 KGHSH and CDR2 LQKENI come from the germline V gene. The CDR3 contains 13 residues. Trimming took 2 bases from V and 3 from J, leaving 6 bases between them. The CDR3 here is CASSPSQTDTQYF. CDR3 nucleotide sequence: TGTGCCAGCTCACCATCCCAGACAGATACGCAGTATTTT.

This clonotype showed up many times. V and J are TRBV7-2 and TRBJ2-7; no firm D call. Germline CDR1 and CDR2: SGHTA and FQGNSA. Trimming removed 6 bases from V and 6 bases from J, with 9 bases in between. This CDR3 comprises 11 residues. The CDR3: CASRETVEQYF. CDR3 DNA sequence: TGTGCCAGCAGAGAAACAGTCGAGCAGTACTTC.